This TCR beta chain was obtained from a study of response to subunit inactivated influenza vaccine (dated by TCRdb to 2017 to 2018). A note on the overall study: Deep quantitative T cell receptor repertoire profiling was used in the study to track responses to a trivalent subunit inactivated influenza vaccine. Results the study describes overall, beyond this receptor: According to the authors, only a limited number of new T cells may be recruited by each seasonal influenza vaccination.

About this clonotype: Its antigen is currently not known. Base-call qualities are not available, and no considerably larger clone is one nucleotide away.

Libraries were constructed by RT-PCR. TCRdb records Illumina HiSeq 2500 as the sequencer. In TCRdb, the public reads were trimmed at Q25 with fastp and aligned with MiXCR, with productive beta chains retained. For every CDR3 protein sequence, its rows merge into one entry that carries the most common genes and DNA. The sample records about 500,000 distinct CDR3 sequences, less than 7.5% of which are singletons. Jointly, the top ten make up around 14% of the sample. Its CDR3 holds 15 amino acids, cysteine through phenylalanine. CDR3 DNA only is kept here, 45 bases in frame from base 1. Via the germline V gene (reference sequence), CDR1 is DFQATT and CDR2 SNEGSKA. Between the V and J ends, shortened by 2 bases and 4 bases respectively, the junction contains 12 bases.

Sequencing used PBMCs from blood, obtained less than 30 months after vaccination. This clonotype was sampled from a man in his fifties or sixties who received an inactivated influenza vaccine. Donor details come from another sample of the same person, matched by shared clones. The sequence links TRBV20-1 to TRBJ2-6; a weak D assignment points to TRBD1 (5 bases agree). The CDR3 has the sequence CSARIQEAGANVLTF. The bases read TGCAGTGCTAGAATACAGGAAGCCGGGGCCAACGTCCTGACTTTC.